A selection of T cell receptor beta chains follows, all from one sample in a study of neoadjuvant nivolumab and ipilimumab in lung cancer. Produced via immunoSEQ multiplex PCR; TCRdb's table is partial and in-frame only. Of 25,000 to 35,000 clones listed, about 83% are singletons. The sample consisted of tumor tissue, taken after neoadjuvant nivolumab, alone or with ipilimumab, at or shortly before surgery. The receptor source for this set is an adult with non-small cell lung cancer. CDR3s include the opening cysteine and the closing phenylalanine or tryptophan. D genes are given only for firm matches. Rows give clone size only sometimes, using once, few, many, or a class for an expanded clone.

cdr3_length,v_call,clone_size,d_call,j_call,cdr3_nt,cdr3_aa
11,TRBV5-1,-,-,TRBJ2-7,TGCGCCAGCAGCACTGGTTTCGAGCAGTACTTC,CASSTGFEQYF
15,TRBV29-1,-,TRBD1,TRBJ1-1,TGCAGCGTTCCGGCTAGTGGACAGGGGAACACTGAAGCTTTCTTT,CSVPASGQGNTEAFF
14,TRBV5-4,-,TRBD1,TRBJ1-5,TGTGCCAGCAGCTCCGGGACAGATAATCAGCCCCAGCATTTT,CASSSGTDNQPQHF
15,TRBV18,few,-,TRBJ2-5,TGTGCCAGCTCACTTCAGGACCTTTTCCAAGAGACCCAGTACTTC,CASSLQDLFQETQYF
15,TRBV7-9,-,-,TRBJ2-5,TGTGCCAGCAGCCAATTTGAGGGGAGAGAAGAGACCCAGTACTTC,CASSQFEGREETQYF
14,TRBV2,-,-,TRBJ2-3,TGTGCCAGGAGGACAGATCCTTCCACAGATACGCAGTATTTT,CARRTDPSTDTQYF
14,TRBV5-1,few,-,TRBJ2-3,TGCGCCAGCAGCTTGTGGCCGAGGGCAGATACGCAGTATTTT,CASSLWPRADTQYF
12,TRBV30,once,TRBD1,TRBJ2-2,TGTGCCTCGGACAGGGGGGGCGGGGAGCTGTTTTTT,CASDRGGGELFF
13,TRBV7-2,-,-,TRBJ2-4,TGTGCCAGCAGCTTAAACCCAGAGGACATTCAGTACTTC,CASSLNPEDIQYF
19,TRBV29-1,-,TRBD1,TRBJ1-1,TGCAGCGTTGATGGGAGGCTGGGACAGGACTTAATAAGGGACACTGAAGCTTTCTTT,CSVDGRLGQDLIRDTEAFF
14,TRBV6-5,-,-,TRBJ1-4,TGTGCCAGCAGTCCGACGCAAACTAATGAAAAACTGTTTTTT,CASSPTQTNEKLFF
16,TRBV7-9,-,-,TRBJ1-1,TGTGCCAGCAGCTTATGGAACGCAGGGGCTCGTGCTGAAGCTTTCTTT,CASSLWNAGARAEAFF
16,TRBV6-5,-,-,TRBJ1-1,TGTGCCAGCAGTTACCACTGGACGGGCCCGGATACTGAAGCTTTCTTT,CASSYHWTGPDTEAFF
14,TRBV7-9,-,-,TRBJ1-5,TGTGCCAGCAGCTTGGATGGGGTTCATCAGCCCCAGCATTTT,CASSLDGVHQPQHF
13,TRBV7-9,-,-,TRBJ2-1,TGTGCCAGCAGCGAGGGAGGCTACAATGAGCAGTTCTTC,CASSEGGYNEQFF
13,TRBV18,-,TRBD1,TRBJ2-2,TGTGCCAACAGGGGGCGCGGCACCGGGGAGCTGTTTTTT,CANRGRGTGELFF
15,TRBV11-3,few,TRBD1,TRBJ2-1,TGTGCCAGCAGCTTAGTATCGGACAGGGACGATGAGCAGTTCTTC,CASSLVSDRDDEQFF
17,TRBV28,-,-,TRBJ2-3,TGTGCCAGTAGAGATTTTAAGCCCCCGACTAGCACAGATACGCAGTATTTT,CASRDFKPPTSTDTQYF
14,TRBV7-9,-,TRBD2,TRBJ2-7,TGTGCCAGCAGCTCCCTAGCGGGGACGAGGGAGCAGTACTTC,CASSSLAGTREQYF
15,TRBV14,-,-,TRBJ2-1,TGTGCCAGCAGGGCAAGGGGCAGCTCCTACAATGAGCAGTTCTTC,CASRARGSSYNEQFF
13,TRBV2,-,-,TRBJ1-1,TGTGCCAGCAGGGAACGATTTGCCACTGAAGCTTTCTTT,CASRERFATEAFF
14,TRBV2,-,TRBD1,TRBJ1-5,TGTGCCAGCAGTGACAGGGGGCTAGGTCAGCCCCAGCATTTT,CASSDRGLGQPQHF
15,TRBV5-6,-,-,TRBJ1-2,TGTGCCAGCAGCTTGGCTCACAGGACACGGGGTGGCTACACCTTC,CASSLAHRTRGGYTF
16,TRBV5-1,-,TRBD1,TRBJ2-5,TGCGCCAGCAGCCCAAGCACAGGGGGTTGGGAAGAGACCCAGTACTTC,CASSPSTGGWEETQYF
15,TRBV19,-,-,TRBJ1-2,TGTGCCAGTAGTATCCAAGCGGCGGGAAGGGAAGGCTACACCTTC,CASSIQAAGREGYTF
15,TRBV5-1,-,TRBD1,TRBJ2-1,TGCGCCAGCAGCTTGGAGGGACAGGGGGTTAATGAGCAGTTCTTC,CASSLEGQGVNEQFF
13,TRBV27,few,-,TRBJ2-5,TGTGCCAGCAGACCCCCTAGGAAGGAGACCCAGTACTTC,CASRPPRKETQYF
13,TRBV25-1,-,TRBD1,TRBJ1-2,TGTGCCAGCAGTGCCTCAGGGGGGTATGGCTACACCTTC,CASSASGGYGYTF
16,TRBV9,-,TRBD2,TRBJ2-3,TGTGCCAGCAGCACCCGACTAGCGGTGAGCACAGATACGCAGTATTTT,CASSTRLAVSTDTQYF
13,TRBV12-5,-,-,TRBJ2-3,TGTGCTAGTGCCCCAGGGATGGAAGATACGCAGTATTTT,CASAPGMEDTQYF
14,TRBV19,-,-,TRBJ2-7,TGTGCCAGTAGTAAGGACAGATATTCCTACGAGCAGTACTTC,CASSKDRYSYEQYF
18,TRBV11-2,-,-,TRBJ2-4,TGTGCCAGCAGCTCATATCTCGGGGCGGTTGGAGCCAAAAACATTCAGTACTTC,CASSSYLGAVGAKNIQYF
16,TRBV5-1,-,-,TRBJ1-3,TGCGCCAGCAGCTTGTTGGGCTCTAGCTCTGGAAACACCATATATTTT,CASSLLGSSSGNTIYF
15,TRBV27,once,-,TRBJ2-7,TGTGCCAGCAGTATCGGGACTTCTGGCTCCTACGAGCAGTACTTC,CASSIGTSGSYEQYF
16,TRBV5-4,once,-,TRBJ2-6,TGTGCCAGCAGCCCTCTATGGACAGAAGGGGCCAACGTCCTGACTTTC,CASSPLWTEGANVLTF
14,TRBV29-1,-,TRBD2,TRBJ2-1,TGCAGCGCCCTCAGCGGGAGCTCCTACAATGAGCAGTTCTTC,CSALSGSSYNEQFF
12,TRBV2,few,-,TRBJ2-7,TGTGCCAGCAGTGGACAGATCTACGAGCAGTACTTC,CASSGQIYEQYF
15,TRBV6-1,-,TRBD1,TRBJ2-7,TGTGCCAGCAGCGGCCAGGGGGCAGGTTCCTACGAGCAGTACTTC,CASSGQGAGSYEQYF
13,TRBV7-6,-,-,TRBJ2-7,TGTGCCAGCAGCCCGGGACCTTCGTACGAGCAGTACTTC,CASSPGPSYEQYF
16,TRBV19,-,TRBD1,TRBJ2-7,TGTGCCAGTAGTAGCACCGGGACAGTGGACTCCTACGAGCAGTACTTC,CASSSTGTVDSYEQYF
16,TRBV5-5,-,-,TRBJ1-2,TGTGCCAGCAGCTTGGGAACCTCGGGGGGTCTCTATGGCTACACCTTC,CASSLGTSGGLYGYTF
15,TRBV28,-,TRBD1,TRBJ1-5,TGTGCCAGCAGCCGGACAGGCGCCAGCAATCAGCCCCAGCATTTT,CASSRTGASNQPQHF
17,TRBV4-1,-,TRBD1,TRBJ2-7,TGCGCCAGCAGCCATCTCAGATCCGGGACAGGGGCCTACGAGCAGTACTTC,CASSHLRSGTGAYEQYF
16,TRBV5-1,-,TRBD2,TRBJ2-3,TGCGCCAGCAGCTTGCTCCTAGCGGGGAGCACAGATACGCAGTATTTT,CASSLLLAGSTDTQYF
12,TRBV2,few,TRBD1,TRBJ1-1,TGTGCCATCTGGGACAGGAACACTGAAGCTTTCTTT,CAIWDRNTEAFF
15,TRBV7-6,-,TRBD2,TRBJ2-5,TGTGCCAGCAGGCGGACTAGCGGGGGGTCGGAGACCCAGTACTTC,CASRRTSGGSETQYF
15,TRBV5-1,-,TRBD1,TRBJ1-1,TGCGCCAGCAGCTTTCAGGGGGGGGTGAACACTGAAGCTTTCTTT,CASSFQGGVNTEAFF
16,TRBV29-1,-,-,TRBJ1-1,TGCAGCGTTGATAAGAGTAACAGGGTTTGGTACACTGAAGCTTTCTTT,CSVDKSNRVWYTEAFF
11,TRBV5-4,-,-,TRBJ1-1,TGTGCCAGCATCATAAACACTGAAGCTTTCTTT,CASIINTEAFF
13,TRBV5-4,-,-,TRBJ1-2,TGTGCCAGCAGCTTGCAAGCTAACTATGGCTACACCTTC,CASSLQANYGYTF
13,TRBV18,once,-,TRBJ2-5,TGTGCCAGCTCACCGACCCAGGAAGAGACCCAGTACTTC,CASSPTQEETQYF
15,TRBV7-9,once,TRBD2,TRBJ2-7,TGTGCCAGCAGCTTAGAGACTAGCGGGGGGTACGAGCAGTACTTC,CASSLETSGGYEQYF
12,TRBV7-8,-,-,TRBJ2-7,TGTGCCAGCAGCTTAGTCAACTACGAGCAGTACTTC,CASSLVNYEQYF
15,TRBV29-1,-,TRBD1,TRBJ2-2,TGCAGCGTTGAGCGGCAGGGGGATAACACCGGGGAGCTGTTTTTT,CSVERQGDNTGELFF